The 9 T cell receptor beta chains given below trace back to one sample, sequenced in a study of shared T cell receptors in the human thymus. Profiling relied on immunoSEQ multiplex PCR, and the TCRdb table lists in-frame clones only, not all of them. In the table there are hundreds of thousands of clones, 87% of which are singletons. These data are also associated with another study on human thymus T cells.

The sequencing input was thymocytes. All receptors come from a boy under two years old with a congenital heart defect.

The V and J genes are TRBV4-3 and TRBJ2-7; D is possibly TRBD2 (6 bases). Germline CDR1 and CDR2: LGHNA and YSLEER. The CDR3 spans 16 residues. The ends were cut back, 1 base at V and 0 bases at J, with 13 bases in the middle. This CDR3 reads CASSQGWPGASYEQYF. The CDR3 nucleotides are TGCGCCAGCAGCCAAGGGTGGCCGGGAGCCTCCTACGAGCAGTACTTC.

The chain links TRBV28 to TRBJ2-7; possible D gene TRBD1, 6 bases. V was cut by 3 bases and J by 1 base, with 16 bases left in between. The CDR3 extends over 16 amino acids. Germline V gene lookup returns CDR1 MDHEN and CDR2 SYDVKM. The CDR3 is CASSFPRDIPSYEQYF. CDR3 DNA: TGTGCCAGCAGTTTCCCGAGGGACATCCCATCCTACGAGCAGTACTTC.

The CDR3 sequence: CASSDLSGEASGANVLTF. Here the CDR3 DNA reads TGTGCCAGCAGTGATCTAAGCGGGGAGGCGTCTGGGGCCAACGTCCTGACTTTC. V gene TRBV6-1 combines with J gene TRBJ2-6; TRBD2 matches at 7 bases. Germline assignment: CDR1 MNHNS and CDR2 SASEGT. With V trimmed by 3 bases and J by 1 base, 9 bases remained unmatched. This CDR3 contains 18 residues.

This chain connects TRBV5-1 to TRBJ2-1, with 11 bases fitting TRBD2. The junction had 7 bases not matched to a gene; V was cut back by 0 bases and J by 5 bases. The CDR3 length is 17 residues. Germline CDR1 reads SGHRS; CDR2 reads YFSETQ. The CDR3 sequence: CASSLAELAGDNNEQFF. The CDR3 nucleotides read TGCGCCAGCAGCTTGGCCGAACTAGCGGGAGACAACAATGAGCAGTTCTTC. Using reference TRBV5-1 and TRBJ2-1 for the parts outside the CDR3, the full variable domain is KAGVTQTPRYLIKTRGQQVTLSCSPISGHRSVSWYQQTPGQGLQFLFEYFSETQRNKGNFPGRFSGRQFSNSRSEMNVSTLELGDSALYLCASSLAELAGDNNEQFFGPGTRLTVL.

The V call is TRBV7-9, the J call TRBJ1-1; 8 bases map to TRBD1. With V trimmed by 5 bases and J by 1 base, 3 bases remained unmatched. The CDR3 runs 14 residues. Germline-derived CDR1 and CDR2 are SEHNR and FQNEAQ (reference sequence). This CDR3 reads CASSPGQENTEAFF. As DNA, the CDR3 is TGTGCCAGCAGCCCGGGACAGGAGAACACTGAAGCTTTCTTT.

The chain couples TRBV28 to TRBJ1-5, with 8 nucleotides matching TRBD1. CDR3 length: 14 residues. The germline V gene encodes CDR1 MDHEN and CDR2 SYDVKM. V dropped 6 bases and J dropped 3; count of bases not matched to a gene: 4. CDR3 amino acids: CASRVTGDNQPQHF. The CDR3 region has the DNA TGTGCCAGCAGAGTGACAGGGGACAATCAGCCCCAGCATTTT.

The chain links TRBV6-5 to TRBJ1-6; 7 bases agree with TRBD1. V gave up 5 bases and J gave up 11 bases; unmatched junction bases: 12. The CDR3 spans 15 residues. CDR1 is MNHEY, CDR2 SVGAGI, per germline. CDR3 sequence: CASSKNTDRSAPLHF. DNA of the CDR3: TGTGCCAGCAGTAAAAATACGGACAGGTCGGCACCCCTCCACTTT.

This rearrangement joins TRBV7-2 to TRBJ2-7, with TRBD1 matching 8 bases. Trimming took 5 bases from V and 5 from J; bases not matched to a gene: 8. The CDR3 is made up of 14 amino acids. In germline, CDR1 is SGHTA, CDR2 FQGNSA. The CDR3 DNA is TGTGCCAGCAGCGACAGGGGATTTGGGCACGAGCAGTACTTC. The encoded protein is CASSDRGFGHEQYF.

This chain uses TRBV6-6 with TRBJ2-2; D gene ambiguous. The CDR3 runs 16 residues. Trimming left V 8 bases short and J 0 bases short, with 16 bases between. Germline V lookup: CDR1 MNHNY, CDR2 SVGAGI (reference sequence). For the CDR3, the DNA is TGTGCCAGCCATCGAGGTCGGTCCGCGAACACCGGGGAGCTGTTTTTT. Protein product: CASHRGRSANTGELFF.